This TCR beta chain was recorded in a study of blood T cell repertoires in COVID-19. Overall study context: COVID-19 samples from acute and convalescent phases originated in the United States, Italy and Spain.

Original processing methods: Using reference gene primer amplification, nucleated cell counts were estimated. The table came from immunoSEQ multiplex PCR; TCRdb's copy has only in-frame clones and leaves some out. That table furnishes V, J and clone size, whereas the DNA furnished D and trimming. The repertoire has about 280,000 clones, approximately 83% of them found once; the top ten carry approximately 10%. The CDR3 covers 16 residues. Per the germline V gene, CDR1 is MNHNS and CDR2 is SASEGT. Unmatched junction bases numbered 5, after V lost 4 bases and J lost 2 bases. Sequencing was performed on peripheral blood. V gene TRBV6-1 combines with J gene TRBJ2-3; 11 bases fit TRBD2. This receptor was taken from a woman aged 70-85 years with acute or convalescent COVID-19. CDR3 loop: CASSGMGLADTDTQYF. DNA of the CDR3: TGTGCCAGCAGTGGGATGGGACTAGCGGACACAGATACGCAGTATTTT.